This T cell receptor (beta chain) emerged from a study of cytomegalovirus exposure and HLA in healthy donors. Study as a whole: A data release that came early held roughly 85 million unique TCRs from HLA-typed donors. Overall study findings and caveats: A later analysis revealed that TCR association rates differed between HLA loci, peaking at DRB1 and bottoming out at HLA-C.

The V and J ends lost 3 bases and 1 base, in that order; junction bases with no gene match: 3. The germline V gene encodes CDR1 MDHEN and CDR2 SYDVKM. The CDR3 totals 14 residues. With 60 Vbeta and 13 Jbeta primers, the PCR was carried out. Some clones are missing from TCRdb's copy, which holds only in-frame ones; the method was immunoSEQ multiplex PCR. The profile shows around 150,000 clones, approximately 80% of them singletons. The table lists this clone with a count of one. Antigen unknown. The source is a young woman in good health and CMV-seronegative. Sequencing input: PBMCs. The chain carries TRBV28 and TRBJ2-7, with TRBD1 identical over 7 bases. CDR3 nucleotides: TGTGCCAGCAGTTTCAGGGGGTTGTCCTACGAGCAGTACTTC. Translated, it gives CASSFRGLSYEQYF.